This is a list of T cell receptor beta chains from one sample in a study of T cell changes during pregnancy in multiple sclerosis. Repertoires were generated with immunoSEQ multiplex PCR, while TCRdb's copy carries only in-frame clones and drops some. Counted here are approximately 74,000 clones, more than 85% occurring once; the ten biggest clones make up around 3.2%. The sequencing used peripheral blood, collected before pregnancy. The receptors were gathered from a female donor with multiple sclerosis, enrolled in a pregnancy study. The CDR3 runs from the conserved cysteine through the conserved F or W. D genes are given only for firm matches. The listing skips clone size in some rows; elsewhere it reads once, few, many or a size class.

j_gene | abundance | v_gene | d_gene | CDR3nt | CDR3aa
TRBJ2-1 | . | TRBV5-5 | . | TGTGCCAGCACTCTCAAGATGCAGTACAATGAGCAGTTCTTC | CASTLKMQYNEQFF
TRBJ2-7 | . | TRBV7-6 | TRBD2 | TGTGCCAGCAGCTTAGGGCGGGAGGCGGGGGAGCAGTACTTC | CASSLGREAGEQYF
TRBJ2-7 | . | TRBV27 | TRBD1 | TGTGCCAGCAGTTTACTCCGACAGGGACCCCTATTCCCCAGCTCCTACGAGCAGTACTTC | CASSLLRQGPLFPSSYEQYF
TRBJ2-7 | . | TRBV27 | TRBD1 | TGTGCCAGCAGTCGACAGGGGTCCTACGAGCAGTACTTC | CASSRQGSYEQYF
TRBJ1-1 | . | TRBV5-1 | . | TGCGCCAGCAGCTTACAGGGTGGGGACACTGAAGCTTTCTTT | CASSLQGGDTEAFF
TRBJ2-7 | . | TRBV14 | TRBD2 | TGTGCCAGCAGCCAACAAACTACTAGCGGGGCCTCCTACGAGCAGTACTTC | CASSQQTTSGASYEQYF
TRBJ2-3 | . | TRBV2 | TRBD2 | TGTGCCAGCCATAGCGGGGGGGGAGATACGCAGTATTTT | CASHSGGGDTQYF
TRBJ1-2 | . | TRBV29-1 | . | TGCAGCGTTGATTCGGGTAATGGCTACACCTTC | CSVDSGNGYTF
TRBJ2-3 | . | TRBV9 | . | TGTGCCAGCAGCCCTCACTCCCTCTTTAGCACAGATACGCAGTATTTT | CASSPHSLFSTDTQYF
TRBJ1-1 | . | TRBV25-1 | . | TGTGCCAGCAGAGTACCAGGGAACACTGAAGCTTTCTTT | CASRVPGNTEAFF
TRBJ2-1 | . | TRBV6-6 | . | TGTGCCATAGGGGGCAATGAGCAGTTCTTC | CAIGGNEQFF
TRBJ1-2 | once | TRBV5-7 | TRBD1 | TGTGCCAGCAGCTTGGTAAGAGCGGGACAGGGGGCACATGGCTACACCTTC | CASSLVRAGQGAHGYTF
TRBJ1-1 | . | TRBV6-6 | . | TGTGCCAGCACCCCGCCCCCAGGGAACACTGAAGCTTTCTTT | CASTPPPGNTEAFF
TRBJ2-2 | . | TRBV11-3 | . | TGTGCCAGCAGCTTGGGTCAGGGGAACACCGGGGAGCTGTTTTTT | CASSLGQGNTGELFF
TRBJ2-2 | . | TRBV19 | . | TGTGCCAGTTTCAATCCGGGGTTCTTCACCGGGGAGCTGTTTTTT | CASFNPGFFTGELFF
TRBJ2-5 | . | TRBV6-5 | TRBD1 | TGTGCCAGCAGGATTCGCCGGGACAGGGAAGAGACCCAGTACTTC | CASRIRRDREETQYF
TRBJ2-5 | . | TRBV29-1 | TRBD1 | TGCAGCCTCTCGGAACAGGGGGTCCACCAAGAGACCCAGTACTTC | CSLSEQGVHQETQYF
TRBJ1-2 | . | TRBV29-1 | . | TGCAGCGTTGGGGGGCTCGGCCCCTATGGCTACACCTTC | CSVGGLGPYGYTF
TRBJ2-7 | once | TRBV30 | TRBD1 | TGTGCCTGGAGTCCCACAGGGGTCGAGCAGTACTTC | CAWSPTGVEQYF
TRBJ2-3 | few | TRBV30 | . | TGTGCCTGGAGTCCTCTCTCTAGCACAGATACGCAGTATTTT | CAWSPLSSTDTQYF
TRBJ1-4 | . | TRBV6-1 | TRBD1 | TGTGCCAGCAGTGCCGACAGGGGGCTTCGGGAAAAACTGTTTTTT | CASSADRGLREKLFF
TRBJ1-6 | once | TRBV9 | . | TGTGCCAGCAGCGTAGTAAGTCAAAACGAGTCTTATAATTCACCCCTCCACTTT | CASSVVSQNESYNSPLHF
TRBJ1-5 | few | TRBV6-1 | . | TGTGCCAGCAGTGTTGAGGGGGATCAGCCCCAGCATTTT | CASSVEGDQPQHF
TRBJ2-5 | . | TRBV29-1 | TRBD1 | TGCAGCGACCTAGGACAGGGCGAGACCCAGTACTTC | CSDLGQGETQYF
TRBJ2-1 | . | TRBV7-9 | . | TGTGCCAGCAGCTCTTTGGACTGGAATGAGCAGTTCTTC | CASSSLDWNEQFF
TRBJ2-3 | . | TRBV5-8 | . | TGTGCCAGCAGCTTGTTGCAGGATACTATCGGTCAGGGTACGCAGTATTTT | CASSLLQDTIGQGTQYF
TRBJ1-4 | . | TRBV7-9 | . | TGTGCCAGCAGCTTAGCGCAAGGGGCAACTAATGAAAAACTGTTTTTT | CASSLAQGATNEKLFF
TRBJ2-7 | few | TRBV2 | . | TGTGCCAGCAGTGTTACGAATGGAGGACGGGCCTACGAGCAGTACTTC | CASSVTNGGRAYEQYF
TRBJ1-2 | . | TRBV5-6 | TRBD1 | TGTGCCAGCAGCTCCGACAGGGGGCGGAATGGCTACACCTTC | CASSSDRGRNGYTF
TRBJ1-3 | . | TRBV5-1 | . | TGCGCCAGCAGCTTGGTTTCGCAGGGGATCGCGGGAAACACCATATATTTT | CASSLVSQGIAGNTIYF
TRBJ2-5 | . | TRBV20-1 | . | TGCAGTGCGCGGAGTCAAGAGACCCAGTACTTC | CSARSQETQYF
TRBJ2-3 | . | TRBV7-7 | TRBD2 | TGTGCCAGCAGCTTAGGACGCGGGGGAGGTAGAGATACGCAGTATTTT | CASSLGRGGGRDTQYF
TRBJ2-3 | . | TRBV5-4 | . | TGTGCCAGCAGCTTGGAAGGGGTAGCTACAGATACGCAGTATTTT | CASSLEGVATDTQYF
TRBJ1-6 | . | TRBV7-2 | . | TGTGCCAGCAGCGATAGGGCAGGGCCGTCACCCCTCCACTTT | CASSDRAGPSPLHF
TRBJ1-1 | . | TRBV7-6 | . | TGTGCCAGCAGCCTCAAATCATTGAGCGGGGACACTGAAGCTTTCTTT | CASSLKSLSGDTEAFF
TRBJ1-1 | once | TRBV19 | . | TGTGCCACCTCCAGATTGAACACTGAAGCTTTCTTT | CATSRLNTEAFF
TRBJ1-5 | . | TRBV4-1 | TRBD1 | TGCGCCAGCAGCCAAGTTGAGTTAGGACAGGGTTGGCAGCCCCAGCATTTT | CASSQVELGQGWQPQHF
TRBJ1-4 | . | TRBV2 | . | TGTGCCAGCAGCGAAAAACGGTTTTCTCGAACTAATGAAAAACTGTTTTTT | CASSEKRFSRTNEKLFF
TRBJ2-7 | . | TRBV15 | TRBD1 | TGTGCCACCAGCCCCCGGGACAGGGTCGACGAGCAGTACTTC | CATSPRDRVDEQYF
TRBJ2-2 | once | TRBV5-1 | TRBD1 | TGCGCCAGCAGCACGGGACAGCTCACCGGGGAGCTGTTTTTT | CASSTGQLTGELFF
TRBJ2-7 | . | TRBV7-9 | TRBD1 | TGTGCCAGCAGCTTAGGGACAGGGGACATCAACGAGCAGTACTTC | CASSLGTGDINEQYF
TRBJ2-1 | few | TRBV18 | . | TGTGCCAGCTCACCGGGAGTGAATGAGCAGTTCTTC | CASSPGVNEQFF
TRBJ2-7 | once | TRBV30 | TRBD2 | TGTGCCTTCCGGACTAGCGGTCCCTACGAGCAGTACTTC | CAFRTSGPYEQYF
TRBJ1-5 | . | TRBV6-1 | . | TGTGCCAGCAGTGAGACAGATTTGCCCCAGCATTTT | CASSETDLPQHF
TRBJ2-7 | . | TRBV5-1 | TRBD1 | TGCGCCAGCAGCCGCGACAGGGGGCAGGACGAGCAGTACTTC | CASSRDRGQDEQYF
TRBJ2-1 | . | TRBV19 | TRBD1 | TGTGCCAGTAGAGAAACAGGGGGCCGATACAATGAGCAGTTCTTC | CASRETGGRYNEQFF
TRBJ2-7 | . | TRBV27 | . | TGTGCCAGCAGTCCGCTGGTCGGGAGAGGGGTCGAGCAGTACTTC | CASSPLVGRGVEQYF
TRBJ2-1 | . | TRBV29-1 | TRBD2 | TGCAGCGCGACCGAGAATTTAGCGGGTAGCTCCTACAATGAGCAGTTCTTC | CSATENLAGSSYNEQFF
TRBJ2-3 | once | TRBV19 | TRBD1 | TGTGCCAGCCGCCCCCGGGACAGATTCTGGGAGCAGTATTTT | CASRPRDRFWEQYF
TRBJ2-7 | . | TRBV4-3 | TRBD2 | TGCGCCAGCAGCCAAGAAAGAAGCGGGGGGGTGATACACGAGCAGTACTTC | CASSQERSGGVIHEQYF
TRBJ2-7 | . | TRBV4-3 | . | TGCGCCAGCAGCCAAAGACTCGGTACCCCGGGGTTGGTGAGCGGACGCTACGAGCAGTACTTC | CASSQRLGTPGLVSGRYEQYF
TRBJ2-7 | . | TRBV7-2 | TRBD1 | TGTGCCAGCAGCTTAGCAGGGGGCGCCTACGAGCAGTACTTC | CASSLAGGAYEQYF